The 25 T cell receptor beta chains presented below share a single source sample, sequenced in a study of cytomegalovirus exposure and HLA in healthy donors. 13 Jbeta primers and 60 Vbeta primers were used for the PCR. Clones were sequenced by immunoSEQ multiplex PCR, and TCRdb holds only the in-frame ones, with some missing. The table shows about 120,000 clones, with roughly three fifths occurring only once. The sequenced sample consisted of PBMCs. These receptor sequences come from a woman aged 40 to 55 in good health and CMV-seropositive.

In DNA form, the CDR3 reads TGTGCCAGCAGTTACCAAACAGGGGGTGGAAACACTGAAGCTTTCTTT. The encoded protein is CASSYQTGGGNTEAFF. The V and J genes are TRBV6-6 and TRBJ1-1; TRBD1 matches 8 bases. Germline CDR1 is MNHNY and CDR2 is SVGAGI (reference sequence). Trimming cost V 2 bases and J 2 bases; bases outside gene matches: 7. The CDR3 loop spans 16 amino acids.

This chain links TRBV27 with TRBJ2-5; 9 bases align to TRBD2. Trimming removed 5 bases from V and 3 bases from J; junction bases left unmatched: 4. Per the germline V gene, CDR1 is MNHEY and CDR2 is SMNVEV (reference sequence). The CDR3 is 14 amino acids. CDR3 DNA: TGTGCCAGCAGTAAACTAGCGGGCAAAGAGACCCAGTACTTC. This codes for CASSKLAGKETQYF.

The CDR3 DNA sequence: TGTGCCAGCAGCTCCCGGTCTCAATACGAGCAGTACTTC. It specifies CASSSRSQYEQYF. V and J are TRBV7-2 and TRBJ2-7; the D is unclear. The CDR3 covers 13 residues. Per germline, CDR1 SGHTA and CDR2 FQGNSA. The V and J ends lost 4 bases and 4 bases respectively, with 11 bases between them.

Only a few counts were recorded for this clone. The J gene is TRBJ1-2, the V gene TRBV14; unclear D gene. CDR1 is SGHDN, CDR2 FVKESK, per germline. Trimming removed 1 base from V and 4 bases from J, with 7 bases in between. The CDR3 length is 13 residues. The CDR3 nucleotides read TGTGCCAGCAGCCAAGGCCACTTCTATGGCTACACCTTC. Translated, it gives CASSQGHFYGYTF.

This chain uses TRBV29-1 with TRBJ1-1, with no clear D. The CDR3 is made up of 16 amino acids. V shed 6 bases and J shed 5 bases, with 25 bases lying between them. Germline V gene lookup returns CDR1 SQVTM and CDR2 ANQGSEA. The CDR3 spells CSVFGGEEVAQTEAFF. CDR3 DNA sequence: TGCAGCGTCTTTGGCGGGGAAGAAGTTGCCCAAACTGAAGCTTTCTTT. Combining the CDR3 with reference TRBV29-1 and TRBJ1-1 gives the whole variable domain SAVISQKPSRDICQRGTSLTIQCQVDSQVTMMFWYRQQPGQSLTLIATANQGSEATYESGFVIDKFPISRPNLTFSTLTVSNMSPEDSSIYLCSVFGGEEVAQTEAFFGQGTRLTVV.

J is TRBJ1-2 and V is TRBV2; D ambiguous. Germline CDR1 is SNHLY and CDR2 is FYNNEI. The CDR3 has 13 residues. Trimming took 3 bases from V and 5 from J, leaving 10 bases between them. CDR3 in DNA: TGTGCCAGCAGTGACATAGCCGCGTATGGCTACACCTTC. Translating it yields CASSDIAAYGYTF.

V gene TRBV6-4 combines with J gene TRBJ2-1, with 12 positions matching TRBD2. The V gene's germline CDR1 is MRHNA and CDR2 SNTAGT. J gave up 8 bases and V 3 bases, and 5 bases lay outside the gene matches. There are 15 residues in the CDR3. The chain's CDR3 is CASSEATSGSDEQFF. The DNA of the CDR3 is TGTGCCAGCAGTGAGGCGACTAGCGGGAGCGATGAGCAGTTCTTC.

The CDR3 region has the DNA TGTGCCAGCAGTCGTAATCGGAGACAGGGGTTGGCCGGGGAGCTGTTTTTT. This codes for CASSRNRRQGLAGELFF. The rearrangement uses TRBV7-2 and TRBJ2-2, with TRBD1 matching over 8 bases. The CDR3 contains 17 residues. J lost 6 bases, V lost 6 bases, and 15 bases had no gene match. CDR1 and CDR2 (germline): SGHTA, FQGNSA.

This chain links TRBV11-2 with TRBJ1-1, with 7 positions matching TRBD1. The CDR3 sequence is 14 residues long. In germline, CDR1 is SGHAT, CDR2 FQNNGV. V was clipped by 3 bases and J by 4 bases; unmatched bases: 5. The CDR3 reads CASSFGGTVTEAFF. The CDR3, as DNA: TGTGCCAGCAGCTTTGGGGGGACAGTCACTGAAGCTTTCTTT. Based on the CDR3 plus reference TRBV11-2 and TRBJ1-1, the full variable domain is EAGVAQSPRYKIIEKRQSVAFWCNPISGHATLYWYQQILGQGPKLLIQFQNNGVVDDSQLPKDRFSAERLKGVDSTLKIQPAKLEDSAVYLCASSFGGTVTEAFFGQGTRLTVV.

This sequence joins TRBV6-5 and TRBJ2-7; TRBD1 aligns across 10 bases. The CDR3 length is 14 residues. Germline loops: CDR1 MNHEY, CDR2 SVGAGI. V was clipped by 6 bases and J by 6 bases; unmatched bases: 8. The CDR3 is CASSSTGGGGEQYF. The CDR3 DNA reads as TGTGCCAGCAGCTCGACAGGGGGCGGAGGCGAGCAGTACTTC.

The genes are TRBV9 and TRBJ2-7; possibly TRBD2 for D (6 bases). V shed 4 bases and J shed 6 bases, with 20 bases lying between them. The CDR3 consists of 15 residues. Germline V gene lookup returns CDR1 SGDLS and CDR2 YYNGEE. The CDR3: CASSPHSTRPLEQYF. CDR3 nucleotide sequence: TGTGCCAGCAGCCCCCACTCGACTAGGCCCCTCGAGCAGTACTTC.

The chain joins TRBV14 to TRBJ1-4; 8 nucleotides agree with TRBD1. V lost 4 bases, J lost 3 bases, and 1 base stayed unmatched. In germline, CDR1 is SGHDN, CDR2 FVKESK. The CDR3 has 14 residues. CDR3 amino acids: CASSLRGPNEKLFF. For the CDR3, the DNA is TGTGCCAGCAGCCTCAGGGGGCCTAATGAAAAACTGTTTTTT.

V and J are TRBV10-3 and TRBJ2-7; 7 bases are shared with TRBD2. Germline values: CDR1 ENHRY, CDR2 SYGVKD. The junction had 11 bases not matched to a gene; V was cut back by 8 bases and J by 1 base. This CDR3 has 15 amino acids. In nucleotides, the CDR3 is TGTGCCATCGCCAAGAGGCTAGCGGATTCCTACGAGCAGTACTTC. Translation: CAIAKRLADSYEQYF.

This chain uses TRBV2 with TRBJ1-5; maybe TRBD1 (5 bases). The V and J ends lost 2 bases and 3 bases respectively, with 8 bases between them. The CDR3 covers 14 residues. Per germline, CDR1 SNHLY and CDR2 FYNNEI. CDR3: CASSESGFNQPQHF. The CDR3 DNA sequence: TGTGCCAGCAGTGAATCAGGGTTCAATCAGCCCCAGCATTTT.

The chain joins TRBV5-4 to TRBJ2-7, with 13 bases identical to TRBD2. In germline, CDR1 is SGHNT, CDR2 YYREEE (reference sequence). CDR3 length: 15 amino acids. V shed 2 bases and J 5 bases; nucleotides not matched to a gene: 4. This CDR3 reads CASSFGLAGDHEQYF. In DNA, the CDR3 is TGTGCCAGCAGCTTCGGACTAGCGGGAGATCACGAGCAGTACTTC.

Comments on this clone: Other DNA sequences in this sample translate to the same CDR3. The V call is TRBV9, the J call TRBJ1-4, with D tentatively TRBD1 (5 bases). Germline CDR1 is SGDLS and CDR2 is YYNGEE. Trimming left V 2 bases short and J 8 bases short, with 13 bases between. The CDR3 spans 14 residues. The CDR3 spells CASSVGQGGEKLFF. CDR3 bases: TGTGCCAGCAGCGTGGGTCAGGGTGGGGAAAAACTGTTTTTT.

The chain links TRBV7-9 to TRBJ1-5; no clear D gene. The CDR3 covers 12 residues. V was pared by 5 bases and J by 5 bases, with 7 bases between. Per germline, CDR1 SEHNR and CDR2 FQNEAQ (reference sequence). The CDR3 DNA follows: TGTGCCAGCAGCCTTGGAGATCAGCCCCAGCATTTT. Amino acid sequence: CASSLGDQPQHF.

The table lists this clone with a few counts. This chain connects TRBV7-9 to TRBJ1-1, with D possibly matching TRBD1 (5 bases). V was trimmed by 5 bases and J by 4 bases, leaving 8 bases between them. The CDR3 extends over 12 amino acids. Germline loops: CDR1 SEHNR, CDR2 FQNEAQ (reference sequence). The CDR3, as DNA: TGTGCCAGCAGCGGGGGGGGCACTGAAGCTTTCTTT. Its translation is CASSGGGTEAFF.

This clone was detected a few times. The chain employs TRBV5-8 and TRBJ1-5; perhaps TRBD1 as D (5 bases). Germline CDR1 and CDR2: SGHTS and YDEGEE. The CDR3 length is 12 residues. V gave up 5 bases and J gave up 5 bases, with 8 bases separating them. CDR3 sequence reads: CASSTGYQPQHF. For the CDR3, the DNA is TGTGCCAGCAGTACAGGCTATCAGCCCCAGCATTTT.

The J gene is TRBJ2-7, the V gene TRBV5-1, with D maybe TRBD1 (5 bases). V was cut by 4 bases and J by 6 bases, with 17 bases left in between. Germline CDR1 SGHRS, CDR2 YFSETQ. The CDR3 consists of 14 residues. The CDR3 nucleotides are TGCGCCAGCAGCCTAGGCAGCGAAGGGGTCGAGCAGTACTTC. This translates into CASSLGSEGVEQYF.

The V call is TRBV6-1, the J call TRBJ1-4; 7 nucleotides line up with TRBD1. Per germline, CDR1 MNHNS and CDR2 SASEGT. The CDR3 is made up of 13 amino acids. The junction had 7 bases not matched to a gene; V was cut back by 8 bases and J by 7 bases. The CDR3 coding sequence is TGTGCCAGCTCGACAGGGACTCTTGAAAAACTGTTTTTT. It codes for CASSTGTLEKLFF.

V is TRBV6-5 and J is TRBJ1-2, with a possible D match to TRBD1 (6 bases). Looked up from germline, CDR1 is MNHEY and CDR2 is SVGAGI. Between the trimmed V and J ends, which lost 2 bases and 8 bases, there was a span of 18 bases. The CDR3 contains 15 residues. CDR3 nucleotide sequence: TGTGCCAGCAGTTACGACAGGACCTCAAAGAGGGGCTACACCTTC. It yields the protein CASSYDRTSKRGYTF.

The gene calls are TRBV20-1 and TRBJ2-5; no clear D. Germline V gene lookup returns CDR1 DFQATT and CDR2 SNEGSKA (reference sequence). CDR3 length: 10 amino acids. V shed 2 bases and J shed 7 bases, with 5 bases lying between them. The CDR3 nucleotides are TGCAGTGCTAGACCGGGGACCCAGTACTTC. It is translated as CSARPGTQYF.

This sequence joins TRBV9 and TRBJ2-7, with D maybe TRBD2 (5 bases). This CDR3 is 15 amino acids long. V gave up 1 base and J gave up 0 bases, with 11 bases separating them. CDR1 and CDR2 from the germline V gene are SGDLS and YYNGEE. The CDR3 DNA sequence: TGTGCCAGCAGCGTAAGTAGCGCGAGCTCCTACGAGCAGTACTTC. Encoded protein: CASSVSSASSYEQYF.

The V gene is TRBV9, the J gene TRBJ1-2, with 9 bases lining up with TRBD1. After removal of 3 bases from V and 4 bases from J, the junction contained 22 bases not matched to a gene. This CDR3 has 20 residues. CDR1 SGDLS and CDR2 YYNGEE come from the germline V gene. In DNA, the CDR3 is TGTGCCAGCAGCGACTCTCCCCGGGACAGGGTTAGAGGCCTTGGCTATGGCTACACCTTC. Translating gives CASSDSPRDRVRGLGYGYTF.